A single T cell receptor (beta chain) is shown here with its context. Its antigen is still unknown. Generated by immunoSEQ multiplex PCR, the TCRdb table keeps only in-frame clones and is missing some. This repertoire shows about 130,000 clones, more than 70% found once; its top ten account for about an eighth. The data originate from a study of PD-1 blockade in mismatch repair-deficient tumors. Study overall: Enrolled about 2013-2017, patients had progressing, pretreated mismatch repair-deficient cancers of approximately 13 types. Study findings and constraints: Tumor-resident clones, often undetectable pretreatment in blood, expanded then contracted after pembrolizumab.

Germline V lookup: CDR1 PRHDT, CDR2 FYEKMQ (reference sequence). CDR3 length equals 13 residues. Trimming shortened V by 5 bases and J by 3 bases, and 11 bases separated the two germline ends. This rearrangement joins TRBV13 to TRBJ2-7; the D gene is possibly TRBD2 (6 bases). This TCR came from an adult with mismatch repair-deficient cancer. The sample in question was peripheral blood, obtained 72 weeks after starting pembrolizumab. CDR3 loop: CASSPGTGYEQYF. CDR3 nucleotide sequence: TGTGCCAGCAGCCCCGGGACTGGCTACGAGCAGTACTTC. Full variable domain (outside the CDR3, taken from reference TRBV13 and TRBJ2-7): AAGVIQSPRHLIKEKRETATLKCYPIPRHDTVYWYQQGPGQDPQFLISFYEKMQSDKGSIPDRFSAQQFSDYHSELNMSSLELGDSALYFCASSPGTGYEQYFGPGTRLTVT.